This TCR beta chain was obtained from a study of T-cell memory formation after mild COVID-19. On the study more broadly: The study found TCR clusters largely donor specific.

The CDR3 runs to 13 residues. With 1 base removed from V and 2 bases from J, the gap between germline ends came to 6 bases. Using constant-segment primers, 5'RACE produced TCR alpha and TCR beta cDNA libraries carrying sample barcodes and UMIs. TCRdb processed the 5' RACE reads anew with MiXCR; each CDR3 protein has one entry. Of about 100,000 distinct CDR3 sequences in the sample, more than 9.5% are singletons; the top ten hold roughly two fifths. Sequenced sample: PBMCs or a T cell subset sorted from them (not recorded which). This chain links TRBV12-3 or TRBV12-4 with TRBJ2-7, with D hard to call. This clonotype was obtained from a man aged 18 to 29 who had mild COVID-19 (a few samples of this study predate the infection). Cell type and time point are not known. DNA for the CDR3: TGTGCCAGCAGTTTAGGGCAGACCTACGAGCAGTACTTC. It encodes CASSLGQTYEQYF.